This T cell receptor beta chain comes out of a study of cytomegalovirus exposure and HLA in healthy donors. Study details: Most genotyped donors, 65% to 90% of more than 300, had Caucasian-associated genetic ancestry.

The PCR ran on 60 Vbeta and 13 Jbeta primers. Clones were read by immunoSEQ multiplex PCR, and TCRdb kept only the in-frame ones, dropping some. The sample contains tens of thousands of clones, under 90% of which appear only once. Deletions cut 2 bases from V and 7 bases from J, with 15 bases between. The CDR3 has 15 residues. Germline CDR1 is KGHSH and CDR2 is LQKENI. The rearrangement uses TRBV18 and TRBJ1-5; no reliable D call. The receptor was isolated from a man aged 50-59 years in good health and CMV-seropositive. Sequenced input: PBMCs. CDR3: CASSPSGLQEQPQHF. Written as DNA, the CDR3 is TGTGCCAGCTCACCAAGCGGGTTGCAGGAGCAGCCCCAGCATTTT.